Presented here are 28 T cell receptor beta chains from one specimen sequenced in a study of tumor-infiltrating lymphocytes in primary liver carcinoma. Unsorted bulk tissue (about 18-30 mg) underwent RNA and DNA co-extraction. TCR beta cDNA was made from 450 to 550 ng total RNA with a constant-region primer. Library construction for TCR beta comprised three nested multiplex PCR rounds performed with slightly modified ARM-PCR. PCR rounds one and two used TRBV1-TRBV30 forward primers with a C-beta reverse primer for 10 cycles each. TCRdb re-analysed the multiplex PCR reads in MiXCR, keeping a single row per CDR3 protein. This sample has under 85,000 distinct CDR3 sequences, with over 60% found just once. Sequencing was carried out using liver tumor tissue from sampling region 1. The subset was: tumor region T1, superior pole. The receptor source for this set is a man aged 40-55 years with primary liver carcinoma and hepatitis B virus infection.

About this clonotype itself: The junction does not match germline at one end; this may be a read error. This chain uses TRBV29-1 with TRBJ2-5; the D is unclear. Germline CDR1 and CDR2: SQVTM and ANQGSEA. The CDR3 consists of 13 residues. The CDR3 region has the DNA TGCGGCGTTGAGAGACTTGACAAAGAGGCCCAGTACTTC. Its translation is CGVERLDKEAQYF.

This clonotype was counted a few times. In this CDR3 the conserved last residue, phenylalanine or tryptophan, is missing, so a read error is likely. No DNA is shown, since the ends of the CDR3 on it are uncertain; the CDR3 is the one TCRdb lists. V is TRBV7-8 and J is TRBJ2-1; the table's D call TRBD1 went unverified against the DNA. The V gene's germline CDR1 is SGHVS and CDR2 FQNEAQ. The CDR3 has 16 residues if both end residues are counted. This CDR3 reads CATRRTPSSSYNEQFS.

As to this clonotype: One end of the junction is discordant with germline, which a read error may explain. J is TRBJ2-4 and V is TRBV28; perhaps TRBD2 as D (5 bases). Germline V CDR1 and CDR2: MDHEN, SYDVKM. The CDR3 spans 16 residues. The CDR3 DNA follows: TGTGCCAGCAGTATAGCTTCCGGGCTAGCCAAAAACATTCCGTACTTC. It is translated as CASSIASGLAKNIPYF.

The sample holds one count of this clonotype. The rearrangement links TRBV11-2 to TRBJ2-7; no clear D gene. V lost 7 bases and J 6 bases, leaving 13 bases between the germline ends. The CDR3 totals 12 residues. Germline V gene data show CDR1 as SGHAT and CDR2 as FQNNGV. CDR3 DNA sequence: TGTGCCAGCACTTTAAGTAGTTCCGAGCAGTACTTC. This gives the protein CASTLSSSEQYF.

This clonotype was picked up many times. This chain joins TRBV28 and TRBJ2-1; 9 bases align to TRBD2. The germline gives CDR1 MDHEN, CDR2 SYDVKM. The trim removed 5 bases at V and 8 bases at J, leaving 16 bases unmatched. The CDR3 runs 17 residues. For the CDR3, the DNA is TGTGCCAGCAGTCTACATTATGGACTAGCGAGGGTAGATGAGCAGTTCTTC. It yields the protein CASSLHYGLARVDEQFF.

As regards this clonotype: At one of its ends the junction is not consistent with the germline gene, which may arise from a read error. This chain's CDR3 is CAGSQPRGQGADTQYF. The CDR3 DNA follows: TGTGCCGGCAGCCAACCCCGGGGACAGGGTGCAGATACGCAGTATTTT. V gene TRBV4-1 combines with J gene TRBJ2-3; 9 positions agree with TRBD1. The CDR3 extends over 16 amino acids. Germline CDR1 MGHRA, CDR2 YSYEKL.

Worth noting for this clonotype: In this CDR3 the conserved last residue, phenylalanine or tryptophan, is missing, so a read error is likely. J is TRBJ2-7 and V is TRBV28, with a weak D call TRBD2 (7 bases). Germline CDR1 MDHEN, CDR2 SYDVKM. The CDR3 totals 15 residues. CDR3 nucleotides: TGTGCCAGCGGTTTAAGGGGGGGCTGGAGGGACGAGCAGTACTTA. Translation: CASGLRGGWRDEQYL.

The count of this clonotype is one. The DNA of the CDR3 is TGTGCCAGCAGTGGCCGGGACATTGACTTCCGATATGGTGAAGCTTTCTTT. Translation: CASSGRDIDFRYGEAFF. The chain joins TRBV6-1 to TRBJ1-1; possible D gene TRBD1, 6 bases. The CDR3 extends over 17 amino acids. Trimming shortened V by 4 bases and J by 7 bases, and 25 bases separated the two germline ends. Looked up from germline, CDR1 is MNHNS and CDR2 is SASEGT.

This clonotype was recorded a few times. One end of the junction is discordant with germline, which a read error may explain. The V and J genes are TRBV11-3 and TRBJ2-7; either TRBD1 or TRBD2 may supply D (6 bases each). Germline lookup yields CDR1 SGHNT and CDR2 YENEEA. This CDR3 spans 13 amino acids. CDR3 in amino acids: CASSLRGEKEQYF. The DNA for the CDR3 is TGTGCCAGCAGCTTAAGGGGGGAGAAGGAGCAGTATTTC.

The sample holds a few counts of this clonotype. This clone may be a read error of a much larger clone one base away. This chain connects TRBV24-1 to TRBJ2-3; D is unresolved. Germline lookup yields CDR1 KGHDR and CDR2 SFDVKD. The CDR3 is made up of 12 amino acids. The CDR3 DNA is TGTGCCACCAGTGCGAGCACATATACGCAGTATTTT. As protein: CATSASTYTQYF.

Remarks on this clonotype: The conserved closing phenylalanine or tryptophan is absent in this CDR3, likely reflecting a read error. The rearrangement links TRBV10-3 to TRBJ2-5, with 9 bases lining up with TRBD1. The junction had 9 bases not matched to a gene; V was cut back by 7 bases and J by 6 bases. This CDR3 contains 14 residues. Per the germline V gene, CDR1 is ENHRY and CDR2 is SYGVKD. DNA of the CDR3: TGTGCCATCAAGGGACAGGGACCCCGAAAGACCCAGTACTTA. Translating gives CAIKGQGPRKTQYL.

On this clonotype itself: A much more abundant neighbour one base away suggests this may be a read error. The chain has TRBV5-1 and TRBJ1-1, with 9 positions matching TRBD1. V shed 3 bases, J shed 0 bases, and the junction held 12 bases outside the gene matches. Germline V gene sequence: CDR1 SGHRS, CDR2 YFSETQ. This CDR3 comprises 18 residues. The CDR3 nucleotides read TGCGCCAGCAGCTCGGGTCGGACAGGGGTTACCATGAACACTGAAGCTTTCTTT. Translated: CASSSGRTGVTMNTEAFF.

Regarding this clonotype: The CDR3 does not end in the conserved phenylalanine or tryptophan, so this is likely a read error. The chain combines TRBV12-3 or TRBV12-4 with TRBJ1-1; possible D gene TRBD1, 6 bases. V shed 4 bases and J shed 0 bases, with 18 bases lying between them. This CDR3 spans 17 amino acids. The CDR3 coding sequence is TGTGCCAGCAGTTCAGCCTGGGGGGCATCAATGAACACTGAAGCTTTCATT. Amino acid sequence: CASSSAWGASMNTEAFI.

For this clonotype: This sequence may be a read error, since a much larger clone differs from it by one base. This chain links TRBV7-9 with TRBJ2-1; 9 nucleotides agree with TRBD1. The CDR3 sequence is 19 residues long. CDR1 and CDR2 (germline): SEHNR, FQNEAQ (reference sequence). The CDR3 bases are TGTGCCAGCAGCTCCATACAGGGGGCAGGGACCCCTTCCTACAATGACCAGTTCTTC. Its protein is CASSSIQGAGTPSYNDQFF. Variable domain in full (rest from reference TRBV7-9 and TRBJ2-1): DTGVSQNPRHKITKRGQNVTFRCDPISEHNRLYWYRQTLGQGPEFLTYFQNEAQLEKSRLLSDRFSAERPKGSFSTLEIQRTEQGDSAMYLCASSSIQGAGTPSYNDQFFGPGTRLTVL.

A word on this clonotype: This sequence may be a read error, since a much larger clone differs from it by one base. Because the CDR3 is missing its conserved closing phenylalanine or tryptophan, this is likely a read error. The J gene is TRBJ1-2, the V gene TRBV7-9; 8 nucleotides align to TRBD1. Per the germline V gene, CDR1 is SEHNR and CDR2 is FQNEAQ (reference sequence). The CDR3 sequence is 12 residues long. V shed 5 bases and J 7 bases; nucleotides not matched to a gene: 3. CDR3 DNA sequence: TGTGCCAGCAGCCCCGGGACAGGTGGCTACACCATC. Translation: CASSPGTGGYTI.

By its share, this clonotype is medium-sized. This chain uses TRBV11-3 with TRBJ2-2; D remains unclear. The V gene lost 1 base and the J gene lost 4 bases, with 4 bases spanning the gap. The CDR3 covers 13 residues. Germline CDR1 and CDR2: SGHNT and YENEEA. DNA of the CDR3: TGTGCCAGCAGCTTAGGGGGCACCGGGGAGCTGTTTTTT. This codes for CASSLGGTGELFF.

This chain links TRBV11-2 with TRBJ2-3, with a possible D match to TRBD2 (5 bases). This CDR3 spans 14 amino acids. The V end was cut by 5 bases, the J end by 10 bases, with 19 bases between. The germline CDR1 and CDR2 sequences are SGHAT and FQNNGV. As DNA, the CDR3 is TGTGCCAGCAGCCAGGACTCCCCGTCTGATGCGCAGTATTTT. Translation gives CASSQDSPSDAQYF. Filled out from reference TRBV11-2 and TRBJ2-3, the complete variable domain reads EAGVAQSPRYKIIEKRQSVAFWCNPISGHATLYWYQQILGQGPKLLIQFQNNGVVDDSQLPKDRFSAERLKGVDSTLKIQPAKLEDSAVYLCASSQDSPSDAQYFGPGTRLTVL.

As regards this clonotype: One end of the junction does not line up with germline, which may come from a read error. J is TRBJ2-3 and V is TRBV4-2, with D possibly TRBD2 on 6 matching bases. The length of the CDR3 is 18 residues. CDR1 is LGHNA and CDR2 is YNFKEQ in the germline V gene. CDR3 DNA sequence: TGTGTCAGCAGCCAAGATCACCGGGAGATGGTTGGAACAAATACGCAGTATTTT. Its protein is CVSSQDHREMVGTNTQYF.

About this clonotype: An end of the junction does not agree with germline; a read error may underlie this. The chain links TRBV10-3 to TRBJ1-6; D not certain. From germline, CDR1 is ENHRY and CDR2 SYGVKD. This CDR3 has 14 residues. For the CDR3, the DNA is TGCGCCATCAATGGCATAGACGGCAATTCACCCCTTCACTTT. It translates to CAINGIDGNSPLHF.

This clonotype showed up just a few times. This chain connects TRBV5-1 to TRBJ2-1; weak D call: TRBD2 (6 bases). The V end lost 5 bases, the J end lost 0 bases, and 15 bases lay between the germline ends. This CDR3 is 16 amino acids long. Germline V gene sequence: CDR1 SGHRS, CDR2 YFSETQ. CDR3: CASSRDFRSSYNEQFF. CDR3 DNA: TGCGCCAGCAGTCGGGACTTCCGGTCCTCCTACAATGAGCAGTTCTTC.

Points on this clonotype: The junction and the germline gene differ at one end; a read error may be behind it. The V and J genes are TRBV6-1 and TRBJ2-4, with a possible D match to TRBD2 (5 bases). Looked up from germline, CDR1 is MNHNS and CDR2 is SASEGT. The CDR3 has 15 residues. CDR3 protein: CANSEPGLAKNIQYF. The CDR3 DNA reads TGTGCCAACAGTGAACCGGGTCTAGCCAAAAACATTCAGTACTTT.

A remark on this clonotype: No conserved phenylalanine or tryptophan is present at the end of the CDR3, so a read error is the likely explanation. CDR3 sequence (DNA): TGCAGCGCTACGCCCGGGGGTGAAGCTTTCCTT. Encoded protein: CSATPGGEAFL. V usage is TRBV29-1 and J usage is TRBJ1-1; tentatively, D is TRBD1 (5 bases). V lost 7 bases and J 7 bases, leaving 13 bases between the germline ends. Germline assignment: CDR1 SQVTM and CDR2 ANQGSEA. The CDR3 loop spans 11 amino acids.

Notes on this clonotype: A read error may account for a junction end that differs from germline. The chain has TRBV29-1 and TRBJ2-7; a possible D gene is TRBD1 (5 bases). Per the germline V gene, CDR1 is SQVTM and CDR2 is ANQGSEA. The CDR3 runs 13 residues. CDR3 sequence (DNA): TGCAGCGTTCCCCGGGCAAGGGGCTACGAGCAATACTTC. The encoded protein is CSVPRARGYEQYF.

The chain recombines TRBV6-5 with TRBJ2-2; TRBD2 agrees at 8 bases. The CDR3 totals 14 residues. V lost 9 bases to trimming and J lost 6 bases; unmatched junction nucleotides: 9. The germline gives CDR1 MNHEY, CDR2 SVGAGI. Written as DNA, the CDR3 is TGTGCCAGGATAAGCGGGAGTGTCGCCGGGGAGCTGTTTTTT. Residues: CARISGSVAGELFF.

The J gene is TRBJ2-1, the V gene TRBV10-3; 8 nucleotides agree with TRBD2. The CDR3 sequence is 15 residues long. Germline V lookup: CDR1 ENHRY, CDR2 SYGVKD. Trimming cost V 6 bases and J 9 bases; bases outside gene matches: 13. The CDR3, as DNA: TGTGCCATCAGCGGGGCCTCGGGACTAGTCGGTGAGCAGTTCTTC. This gives the protein CAISGASGLVGEQFF.

This clonotype was detected many times. The V and J genes are TRBV11-2 and TRBJ1-2; perhaps TRBD1 as D (6 bases). Per germline, CDR1 SGHAT and CDR2 FQNNGV. The CDR3 spans 15 residues. V was cut by 1 base and J by 6 bases, with 15 bases left in between. As DNA, the CDR3 is TGTGCCAGCAGCTTAGTTCAGGGGATGAGCCATGGCTACACCTTC. Amino acid sequence: CASSLVQGMSHGYTF.

Concerning this clonotype: The conserved phenylalanine or tryptophan is not found at the CDR3 terminus, so this likely reflects a read error. The genes are TRBV10-3 and TRBJ2-1; D is undetermined. The CDR3 contains 14 residues. Germline CDR1 reads ENHRY; CDR2 reads SYGVKD. The CDR3 protein is CAISEQSSYDEQFL. DNA for the CDR3: TGTGCCATCAGTGAACAAAGCTCCTACGATGAGCAGTTCCTC.

This clonotype has only one observation. The DNA for the CDR3 is TGTGCCAGCAGTTCAGATCGCCCTTTGGGACTAGCCACCGGGGAGCTGTTTTTT. It yields the protein CASSSDRPLGLATGELFF. The rearrangement uses TRBV12-3 or TRBV12-4 and TRBJ2-2; TRBD2 agrees at 9 bases. This CDR3 has 18 residues. The V gene end was trimmed by 4 bases and the J gene end by 4 bases; junction bases not matched to a gene: 13.